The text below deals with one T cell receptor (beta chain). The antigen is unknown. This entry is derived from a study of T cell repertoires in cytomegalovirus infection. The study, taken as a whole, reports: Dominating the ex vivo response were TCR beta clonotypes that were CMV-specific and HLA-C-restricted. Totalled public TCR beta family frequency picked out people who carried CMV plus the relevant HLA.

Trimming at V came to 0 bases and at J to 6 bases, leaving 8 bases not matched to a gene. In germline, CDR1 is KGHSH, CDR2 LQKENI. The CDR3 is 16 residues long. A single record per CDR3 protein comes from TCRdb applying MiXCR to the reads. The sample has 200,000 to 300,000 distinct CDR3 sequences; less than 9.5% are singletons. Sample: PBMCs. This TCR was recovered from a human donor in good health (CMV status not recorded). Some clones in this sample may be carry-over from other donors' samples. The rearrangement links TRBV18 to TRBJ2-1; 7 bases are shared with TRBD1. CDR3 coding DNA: TGTGCCAGCTCACCACCGATCACAGGGGAAACCAATGAGCAGTTCTTC. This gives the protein CASSPPITGETNEQFF.